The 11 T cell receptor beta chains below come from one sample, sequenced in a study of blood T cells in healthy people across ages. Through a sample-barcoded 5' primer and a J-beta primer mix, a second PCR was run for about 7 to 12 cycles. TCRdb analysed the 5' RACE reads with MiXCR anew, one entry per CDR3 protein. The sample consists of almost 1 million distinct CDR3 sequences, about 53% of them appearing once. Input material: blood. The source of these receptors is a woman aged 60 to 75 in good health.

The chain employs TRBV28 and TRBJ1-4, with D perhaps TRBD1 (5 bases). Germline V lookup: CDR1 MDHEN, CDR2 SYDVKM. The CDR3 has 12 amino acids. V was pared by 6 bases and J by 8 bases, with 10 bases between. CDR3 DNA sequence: TGTGCCAGCAGAGGAGGGGTCGAAAAACTGTTTTTT. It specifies CASRGGVEKLFF.

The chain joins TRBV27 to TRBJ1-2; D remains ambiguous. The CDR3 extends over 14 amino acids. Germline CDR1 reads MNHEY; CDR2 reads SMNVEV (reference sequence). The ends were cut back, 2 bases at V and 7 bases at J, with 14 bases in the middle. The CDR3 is CASSLKVDRGGYTF. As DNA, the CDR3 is TGTGCCAGCAGTTTAAAGGTCGACCGGGGTGGCTACACCTTC.

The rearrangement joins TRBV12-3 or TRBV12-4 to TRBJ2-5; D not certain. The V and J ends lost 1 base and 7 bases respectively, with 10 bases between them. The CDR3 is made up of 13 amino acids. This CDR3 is CASSLGALGTQYF. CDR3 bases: TGTGCCAGCAGTTTAGGGGCGCTTGGGACCCAGTACTTC.

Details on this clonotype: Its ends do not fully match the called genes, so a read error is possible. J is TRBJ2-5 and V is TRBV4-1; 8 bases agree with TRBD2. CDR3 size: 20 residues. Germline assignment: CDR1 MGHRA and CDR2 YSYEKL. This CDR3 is CASSQGTPITSGIYQEAQYF. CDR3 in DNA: TGCGCCAGCAGCCAGGGGACACCCATTACTAGCGGAATATACCAAGAGGCCCAGTACTTC.

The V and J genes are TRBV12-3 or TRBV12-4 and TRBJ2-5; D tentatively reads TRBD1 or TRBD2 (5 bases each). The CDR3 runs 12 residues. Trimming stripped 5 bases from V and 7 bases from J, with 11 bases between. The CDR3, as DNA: TGTGCCAGCAGTGGGACGATCGGGACCCAGTACTTC. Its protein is CASSGTIGTQYF.

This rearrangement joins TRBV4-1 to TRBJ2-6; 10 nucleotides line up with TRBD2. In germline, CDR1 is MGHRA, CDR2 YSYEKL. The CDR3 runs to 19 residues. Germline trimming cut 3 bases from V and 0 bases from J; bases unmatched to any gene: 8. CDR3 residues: CASSQGGTSASSGANVLTF. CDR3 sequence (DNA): TGCGCCAGCAGCCAGGGAGGGACTAGCGCGAGCTCTGGGGCCAACGTCCTGACTTTC.

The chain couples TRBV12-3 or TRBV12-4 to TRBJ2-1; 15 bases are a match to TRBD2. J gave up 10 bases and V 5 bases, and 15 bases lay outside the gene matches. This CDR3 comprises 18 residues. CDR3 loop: CASSPRLGTSGRTGEQFF. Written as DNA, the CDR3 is TGTGCCAGCAGTCCTCGCCTCGGGACTAGCGGGAGGACAGGCGAGCAGTTCTTC.

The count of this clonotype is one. The CDR3 spells CASSETGAYNEQFF. DNA of the CDR3: TGTGCCAGCAGCGAAACAGGGGCCTACAATGAGCAGTTCTTC. The chain has TRBV7-3 and TRBJ2-1; 7 bases match TRBD1. V was clipped by 5 bases and J by 2 bases; unmatched bases: 3. The CDR3 spans 14 residues. CDR1 SGHTA and CDR2 FQGTGA come from the germline V gene.

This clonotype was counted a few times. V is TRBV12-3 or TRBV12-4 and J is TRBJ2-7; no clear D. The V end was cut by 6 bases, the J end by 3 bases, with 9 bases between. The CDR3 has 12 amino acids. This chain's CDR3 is CASRSELYEQYF. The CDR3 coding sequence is TGTGCCAGCAGAAGCGAACTCTACGAGCAGTACTTC.

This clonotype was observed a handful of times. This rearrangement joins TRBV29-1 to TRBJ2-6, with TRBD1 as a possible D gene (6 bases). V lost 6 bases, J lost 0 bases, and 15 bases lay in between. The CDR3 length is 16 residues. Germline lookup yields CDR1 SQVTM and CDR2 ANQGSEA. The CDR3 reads CSVSTGPVSGANVLTF. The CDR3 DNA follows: TGCAGCGTATCGACAGGCCCCGTCTCTGGGGCCAACGTCCTGACTTTC. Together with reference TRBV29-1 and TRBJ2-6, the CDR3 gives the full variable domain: SAVISQKPSRDICQRGTSLTIQCQVDSQVTMMFWYRQQPGQSLTLIATANQGSEATYESGFVIDKFPISRPNLTFSTLTVSNMSPEDSSIYLCSVSTGPVSGANVLTFGAGSRLTVL.

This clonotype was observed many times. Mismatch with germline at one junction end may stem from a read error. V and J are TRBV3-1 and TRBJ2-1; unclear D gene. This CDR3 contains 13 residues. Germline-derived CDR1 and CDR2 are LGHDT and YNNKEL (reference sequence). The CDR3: CASSQDRYNEQFF. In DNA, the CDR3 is TGCGCCAGCAGCCAAGATCGGTACAATGAGCAGTTCTTC.